The 16 T cell receptor beta chains below come from one sample, sequenced in a study of T cell responses to AZD1222 COVID-19 vaccine. Clones were sequenced by immunoSEQ multiplex PCR, and TCRdb holds only the in-frame ones, with some missing. In the table there are 85,000 to 130,000 clones, around nine tenths of which are singletons. Here the sequenced sample was peripheral blood, taken on day 0 of AZD1222 vaccination. These receptors were obtained from an adult in good health.

The chain uses TRBV5-1 and TRBJ1-4; D ambiguous. This CDR3 is built from 15 residues. The germline V gene encodes CDR1 SGHRS and CDR2 YFSETQ. Trimming left V 6 bases short and J 7 bases short, with 19 bases between. This CDR3 is CASNPADGPGEKLFF. CDR3 coding DNA: TGCGCCAGCAACCCTGCCGATGGGCCGGGTGAAAAACTGTTTTTT.

The chain employs TRBV30 and TRBJ2-2, with unresolved D. Trimming pared 6 bases from V and 2 bases from J, leaving 28 bases between. In germline, CDR1 is GTSNPN, CDR2 SVGIG (reference sequence). The CDR3 is 19 amino acids. The CDR3 DNA follows: TGTGCCTGTAAACGCGTTACCCCAGGACGCCCTTTAAACACCGGGGAGCTGTTTTTT. This translates into CACKRVTPGRPLNTGELFF. Combining the CDR3 with reference TRBV30 and TRBJ2-2 gives the whole variable domain SQTIHQWPATLVQPVGSPLSLECTVEGTSNPNLYWYRQAAGRGLQLLFYSVGIGQISSEVPQNLSASRPQDRQFILSSKKLLLSDSGFYLCACKRVTPGRPLNTGELFFGEGSRLTVL.

The gene calls are TRBV2 and TRBJ1-2, with a weak D call TRBD1 (6 bases). V dropped 4 bases and J dropped 8 bases, with 14 bases sitting between them. The CDR3 contains 13 residues. Germline loops: CDR1 SNHLY, CDR2 FYNNEI. The CDR3 region has the DNA TGTGCCAGCAGTGGGGACACCAAGGCGGGCTACACCTTC. Its protein product is CASSGDTKAGYTF. Using reference TRBV2 and TRBJ1-2 for the parts outside the CDR3, the full variable domain is EPEVTQTPSHQVTQMGQEVILRCVPISNHLYFYWYRQILGQKVEFLVSFYNNEISEKSEIFDDQFSVERPDGSNFTLKIRSTKLEDSAMYFCASSGDTKAGYTFGSGTRLTVV.

J is TRBJ1-3 and V is TRBV6-5, with TRBD1 as a possible D gene (5 bases). The CDR3 runs to 15 residues. From germline, CDR1 is MNHEY and CDR2 SVGAGI. V gave up 5 bases and J gave up 0 bases, with 11 bases separating them. The CDR3 protein is CASSPGTYSGNTIYF. The CDR3 nucleotides are TGTGCCAGCAGTCCCGGGACCTACTCTGGAAACACCATATATTTT.

This rearrangement joins TRBV12-3 or TRBV12-4 to TRBJ1-6, with D unresolved. Trimming shortened V by 4 bases and J by 7 bases, and 5 bases separated the two germline ends. This CDR3 is 12 amino acids long. The CDR3 loop reads CASSSHNSPLHF. In DNA form, the CDR3 reads TGTGCCAGCAGTTCCCACAATTCACCCCTCCACTTT.

This clone was observed a single time. J is TRBJ2-7 and V is TRBV6-5; D is possibly TRBD2 (5 bases). The CDR3 extends over 15 amino acids. CDR1 and CDR2 from the germline V gene are MNHEY and SVGAGI. V was clipped by 0 bases and J by 6 bases, with 15 bases between them. CDR3 loop: CASSYSNWTPSEQYF. DNA of the CDR3: TGTGCCAGCAGTTACTCGAACTGGACTCCCTCCGAGCAGTACTTC.

This clone was recorded once. J is TRBJ2-1 and V is TRBV19; 10 bases agree with TRBD2. The V and J ends lost 5 bases and 6 bases, in that order; junction bases with no gene match: 10. The germline V gene encodes CDR1 LNHDA and CDR2 SQIVND (reference sequence). The CDR3 sequence is 16 residues long. The CDR3 reads CASSLYGTSDGNEQFF. As DNA, the CDR3 is TGTGCCAGTAGTCTCTATGGGACTAGCGATGGCAATGAGCAGTTCTTC.

The V gene is TRBV9, the J gene TRBJ1-2, with 12 bases identical to TRBD1. The germline V gene encodes CDR1 SGDLS and CDR2 YYNGEE. With 3 bases clipped from V and 6 bases from J, the junction kept 6 bases outside the gene matches. The CDR3 covers 15 residues. The CDR3 nucleotides are TGTGCCAGCAGCGCATCGGGACAGGGGGCTGATGGCTACACCTTC. The encoded protein is CASSASGQGADGYTF.

The chain is built from TRBV6-5 and TRBJ1-4, with 9 bases fitting TRBD1. The CDR3 totals 16 residues. The V and J ends lost 0 bases and 8 bases, in that order; junction bases with no gene match: 7. Per the germline V gene, CDR1 is MNHEY and CDR2 is SVGAGI. CDR3 nucleotides: TGTGCCAGCAGTTACTCGATTGGGACAGGGACAGAAAAACTGTTTTTT. Translated, it gives CASSYSIGTGTEKLFF.

V usage is TRBV9 and J usage is TRBJ1-4; D is undetermined. The CDR3 sequence is 16 residues long. Between the trimmed V and J ends, which lost 4 bases and 4 bases, there was a span of 17 bases. Germline CDR1 and CDR2: SGDLS and YYNGEE. The CDR3 reads CASSPLGPGNNEKLFF. The CDR3 coding sequence is TGTGCCAGCAGCCCCCTGGGCCCGGGTAATAATGAAAAACTGTTTTTT.

This CDR3 is CASSFPGTGDNYGYTF. The DNA of the CDR3 is TGTGCCAGCAGCTTCCCGGGGACAGGGGATAACTATGGCTACACCTTC. The genes are TRBV7-8 and TRBJ1-2; 10 nucleotides match TRBD1. From germline, CDR1 is SGHVS and CDR2 FQNEAQ. There are 16 residues in the CDR3. Trimming removed 3 bases from V and 1 base from J; junction bases left unmatched: 5.

The chain links TRBV9 to TRBJ2-2; D possibly corresponds to TRBD1 (5 bases). This CDR3 is built from 15 residues. V lost 0 bases and J lost 7, with 13 bases in between. CDR1 is SGDLS, CDR2 YYNGEE, per germline. This CDR3 reads CASSVATWGGGELFF. In DNA form, the CDR3 reads TGTGCCAGCAGCGTAGCTACTTGGGGCGGCGGGGAGCTGTTTTTT.

CDR3 in DNA: TGTGCCAGCAGTGCGACTGATCCGGCGGGACATGGCTTATTCTTT. Translated, it gives CASSATDPAGHGLFF. The chain uses TRBV28 and TRBJ1-1, with a weak D call TRBD1 (6 bases). This CDR3 is built from 15 residues. The V end was cut by 5 bases, the J end by 14 bases, with 27 bases between. The V gene's germline CDR1 is MDHEN and CDR2 SYDVKM.

The chain employs TRBV11-3 and TRBJ2-7, with D possibly matching TRBD1 (6 bases). V lost 5 bases and J lost 6, with 14 bases in between. This CDR3 spans 13 amino acids. Germline loops: CDR1 SGHNT, CDR2 YENEEA. The CDR3 loop is CASSIGTSREQYF. The CDR3 DNA is TGTGCCAGCAGCATCGGGACATCCCGCGAGCAGTACTTC.

The chain has TRBV9 and TRBJ1-4; D gene uncertain. V lost 3 bases and J lost 0, with 15 bases in between. This CDR3 has 17 residues. The germline gives CDR1 SGDLS, CDR2 YYNGEE. In DNA form, the CDR3 reads TGTGCCAGCAGCGCGACAACGGGTCTCCCAACTAATGAAAAACTGTTTTTT. Translated: CASSATTGLPTNEKLFF.

To note about this clone: Compared with germline, one end of the junction differs, possibly owing to a read error. In the same sample, other DNA sequences code for this CDR3. The chain uses TRBV5-6 and TRBJ1-5; D unresolved. Germline-derived CDR1 and CDR2 are SGHDT and YYEEEE. This CDR3 spans 12 amino acids. The CDR3 DNA reads as TGTGCCAGCAGTTTGGGCAATCAGCCCCAGCATTTT. This codes for CASSLGNQPQHF.